The 5 T cell receptor beta chains presented below share a single source sample, sequenced in a study of blood T cell repertoires in COVID-19. Data came from immunoSEQ multiplex PCR; TCRdb stores just in-frame clones and leaves some out. Among approximately 150,000 clones listed, 88% were seen once. What was sequenced was peripheral blood. The receptors stem from a human donor with COVID-19, enrolled during active disease. The donor label of this sample is uncertain.

The V gene is TRBV2, the J gene TRBJ2-7; 7 nucleotides match TRBD1. The germline V gene has CDR1 SNHLY and CDR2 FYNNEI. CDR3 length: 13 residues. The trim removed 6 bases at V and 3 bases at J, leaving 5 bases unmatched. Here the CDR3 reads CASRSGGFYEQYF. In DNA form, the CDR3 reads TGTGCCAGCAGGTCAGGGGGTTTCTACGAGCAGTACTTC. Complete variable domain (other parts from reference TRBV2 and TRBJ2-7): EPEVTQTPSHQVTQMGQEVILRCVPISNHLYFYWYRQILGQKVEFLVSFYNNEISEKSEIFDDQFSVERPDGSNFTLKIRSTKLEDSAMYFCASRSGGFYEQYFGPGTRLTVT.

This clone was detected only a few times. V is TRBV5-1 and J is TRBJ2-7; perhaps TRBD2 as D (5 bases). The CDR3 sequence is 14 residues long. CDR1 SGHRS and CDR2 YFSETQ come from the germline V gene. Trimming left V 0 bases short and J 2 bases short, with 9 bases between. CDR3 region: CASSLVAGTYEQYF. The CDR3 DNA reads as TGCGCCAGCAGCTTGGTGGCGGGCACCTACGAGCAGTACTTC. The full variable domain, with the rest looked up from reference TRBV5-1 and TRBJ2-7, is KAGVTQTPRYLIKTRGQQVTLSCSPISGHRSVSWYQQTPGQGLQFLFEYFSETQRNKGNFPGRFSGRQFSNSRSEMNVSTLELGDSALYLCASSLVAGTYEQYFGPGTRLTVT.

The genes are TRBV19 and TRBJ1-3; 7 bases are shared with TRBD1. The CDR3 loop spans 16 amino acids. Per the germline V gene, CDR1 is LNHDA and CDR2 is SQIVND (reference sequence). The trim removed 5 bases at V and 0 bases at J, leaving 7 bases unmatched. The CDR3 region is CASSGLRGSSGNTIYF. CDR3 bases: TGTGCCAGTAGTGGACTCAGGGGGTCCTCTGGAAACACCATATATTTT.

The rearrangement links TRBV7-9 to TRBJ1-2; D gene unclear. The CDR3 loop spans 17 amino acids. Between the trimmed V and J ends, which lost 6 bases and 7 bases, there was a span of 27 bases. Per the germline V gene, CDR1 is SEHNR and CDR2 is FQNEAQ (reference sequence). The CDR3 here is CASRPPSTSPELGGYTF. CDR3 coding DNA: TGTGCCAGCAGACCACCCTCGACAAGTCCTGAATTAGGTGGCTACACCTTC.

This clone was observed a few times. This rearrangement joins TRBV24-1 to TRBJ1-2, with D maybe TRBD1 (5 bases). The CDR3 length is 14 residues. The germline CDR1 and CDR2 sequences are KGHDR and SFDVKD. Trimming took off 4 bases at V and 8 bases at J, with 16 bases between the two ends. The chain's CDR3 is CATSERDLTVGYTF. Here the CDR3 DNA reads TGTGCCACCAGTGAGCGGGACCTCACAGTAGGCTACACCTTC.